This TCR beta chain originates from a study of cytomegalovirus exposure and HLA in healthy donors. 60 Vbeta and 13 Jbeta primers were used in PCR. The table came from immunoSEQ multiplex PCR; TCRdb's copy has only in-frame clones and leaves some out. This sample yields about 110,000 clones, of which 82% are seen a single time; less than 2% belongs to the top ten. The source material was PBMCs. The TCR originated in a man in his fifties in good health and CMV-seronegative.

The DNA of the CDR3 is TGTGCCAGCAGGCTACAGGGGAGCCCGACCTATGGCTACACCTTC. Its translation is CASRLQGSPTYGYTF. The V and J genes are TRBV5-4 and TRBJ1-2; TRBD1 matches at 7 bases. Looked up from germline, CDR1 is SGHNT and CDR2 is YYREEE (reference sequence). J was trimmed by 4 bases and V by 5 bases; bases with no gene match: 11. The CDR3 runs to 15 residues.